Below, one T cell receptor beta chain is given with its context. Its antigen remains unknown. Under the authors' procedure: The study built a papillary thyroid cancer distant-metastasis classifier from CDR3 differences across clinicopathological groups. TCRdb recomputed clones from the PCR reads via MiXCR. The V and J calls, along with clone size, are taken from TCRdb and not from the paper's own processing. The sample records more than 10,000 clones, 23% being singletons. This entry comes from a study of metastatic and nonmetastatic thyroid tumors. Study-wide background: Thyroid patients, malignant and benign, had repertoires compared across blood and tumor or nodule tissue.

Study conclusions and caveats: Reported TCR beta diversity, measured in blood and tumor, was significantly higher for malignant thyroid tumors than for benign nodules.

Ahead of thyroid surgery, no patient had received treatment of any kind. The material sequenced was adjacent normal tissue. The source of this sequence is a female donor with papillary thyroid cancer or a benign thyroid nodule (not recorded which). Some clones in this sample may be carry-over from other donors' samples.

DNA for the CDR3: TGCGCCAGCAGCTCCGGACTAGCGGGTACATTATACAATGAGCAGTTCTTC. Protein sequence: CASSSGLAGTLYNEQFF. This chain uses TRBV5-1 with TRBJ2-1; 11 nucleotides align to TRBD2. With 3 bases clipped from V and 4 bases from J, the junction kept 9 bases outside the gene matches. CDR1 is SGHRS, CDR2 YFSETQ, per germline. The CDR3 consists of 17 residues.